This note documents a single T cell receptor (beta chain) sequence. Its specific antigen is unknown. No per-base quality is available; no much larger clone lies one base away. The sample comes from a study of OX40 agonist ivuxolimab in advanced cancers. In terms of the full investigation: Ivuxolimab, which targeted the costimulatory receptor OX40 (CD134), was an agonistic, fully human IgG2 monoclonal antibody. Intravenous ivuxolimab was administered to patients every 2 weeks at six dose levels: 0.01, 0.1, 0.3, 1.5, 3 and 10 mg/kg. Among the 50 to 55 dose-escalation patients, about 20 had hepatocellular carcinoma, 15 or so melanoma, 9 renal cell carcinoma and 9 head and neck cancer. In the dose-escalation cohort, more than 80% of patients were male, and the mean age was approximately 60 years with a range of roughly 20 to 80. Prior anti-PD-1, anti-PD-L1 or anti-CTLA-4 therapy was permitted, and checkpoint inhibitors had been received by more than 35% of dose-escalation patients. Partial responses were achieved by three dose-escalation patients, of whom one had hepatocellular carcinoma and two had cutaneous melanoma. Peripheral TCRbeta sequencing aimed to test whether ivuxolimab altered TCR sequence diversity and caused clonal T-cell expansion. The paper reports the monotherapy dose-escalation portion (N = 52 patients) of the phase I ivuxolimab trial. Study-level results and caveats: In the 0.1-3.0 mg/kg groups, partial responders had among the lowest normalized peripheral clonal expansion, particularly in CD8+ T cells. After ivuxolimab, more expanded clones were found on average in CD8+ T cells than in CD4+ T cells. Antigen specificity was not determined for the clonally expanded peripheral T cells. Low levels of normalized T-cell clonal expansion were also seen in some nonresponding patients. At doses of 0.1 to 3.0 mg/kg, clonal expansion of both CD4+ and CD8+ blood T cells was observed from baseline to week 6.

Patients with a history of autoimmune disease or receiving systemic immunosuppression were excluded from the trial. Peripheral blood for TCR sequencing was drawn from every dose cohort at baseline, at cycle 4 day 1 and at cycle 7 day 1. Samples came from an open-label, multicenter, first-in-human phase I dose-escalation trial of ivuxolimab. Adults with locally advanced or metastatic head and neck squamous cell, hepatocellular, melanoma or renal cell carcinoma were enrolled in the trial. CD4+ and CD8+ T cells were sorted separately from peripheral blood before TCR sequencing. From a lookup of the germline V gene, CDR1 and CDR2 are SGHTS and YDEGEE. The CDR3 sequence holds 11 residues, the cysteine and phenylalanine included. Left in the record is the CDR3 DNA by itself, 33 bases read in frame from the first base. Trimming costs V 2 bases and J 9 bases, and their ends lie 6 bases apart. Genomic DNA was extracted from sorted cells for sequencing of the TCRbeta CDR3 region. The immunoSEQ Assay was used for sequencing of TCRbeta CDR3 regions. TCRdb carries this immuneACCESS record with in-frame sequences only. Its versions omit some clonotypes, under half of them owing to an unresolved V gene in the studies checked, with the rest unexplained. The sample profile shows some 71,000 clones; approximately 90% of them were found once. 13% to 15% of the sample comes from the top ten.

The sequence joins TRBV5-8 to TRBJ1-5; too little of a D gene remains to name it. The sequenced sample was CD4+ or CD8+ T cells sorted from blood, obtained in a trial of the OX40 agonist ivuxolimab. This TCR derives from an adult with an advanced solid tumor such as melanoma, head and neck, liver or kidney cancer. This receptor has the CDR3 CASSFAGPQHF. The nucleotide sequence is TGTGCCAGCAGCTTCGCGGGGCCCCAGCATTTT.